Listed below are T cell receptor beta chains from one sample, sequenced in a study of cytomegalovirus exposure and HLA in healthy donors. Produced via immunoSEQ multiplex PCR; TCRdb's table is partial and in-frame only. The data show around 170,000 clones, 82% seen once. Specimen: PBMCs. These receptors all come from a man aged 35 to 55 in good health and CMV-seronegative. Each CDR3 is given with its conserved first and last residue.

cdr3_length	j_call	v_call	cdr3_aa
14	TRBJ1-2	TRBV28	CASKSGSVNYGYTF
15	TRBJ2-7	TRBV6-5	CASSVGTGYAYEQYF
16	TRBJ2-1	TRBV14	CASSQDHATGGTEQFF
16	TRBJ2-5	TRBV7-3	CASSLETGGSQETQYF
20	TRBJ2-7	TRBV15	CATSGPKGTGAFIGSYEQYF
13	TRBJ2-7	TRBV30	CAWGPGQYYEQYF
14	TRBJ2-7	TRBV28	CASSNGGSSYEQYF
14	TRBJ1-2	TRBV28	CASSPVGRDYGYTF
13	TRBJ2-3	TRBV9	CASSVGGIDTQYF
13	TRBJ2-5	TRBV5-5	CASSFYRRETQYF
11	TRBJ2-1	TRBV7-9	CASSRPREQLF
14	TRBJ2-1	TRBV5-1	CASSLEREVNEQFF
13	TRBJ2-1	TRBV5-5	CASSLVQDNEQFF
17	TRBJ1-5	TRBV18	CASSPPNSQNSNQPQHF
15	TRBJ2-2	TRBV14	CASSQDLPGTGELFF
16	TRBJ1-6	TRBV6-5	CASSYSGQGYNSPLHF
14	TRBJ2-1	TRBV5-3	CASPGIGPRNEQFF
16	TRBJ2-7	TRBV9	CASSPRGSGEIDEQYF
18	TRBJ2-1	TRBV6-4	CASSDPRTSAGSYNEQFF
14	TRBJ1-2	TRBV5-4	CASSPGQGASGYTF
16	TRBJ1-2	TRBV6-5	CASSYTRTGGGYGYTF
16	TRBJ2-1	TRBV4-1	CASSQSAGISYNEQFF
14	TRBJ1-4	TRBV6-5	CASSVTGRTEKLFF
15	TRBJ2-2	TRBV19	CASRGPGSNTGELFF
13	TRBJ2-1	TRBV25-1	CASSEGAGPEQFF
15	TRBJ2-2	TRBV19	CATTHGLGGTGELFF
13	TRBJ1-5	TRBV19	CASSIDGNQPQHF
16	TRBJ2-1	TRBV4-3	CASSQGTGVYNNEQFF
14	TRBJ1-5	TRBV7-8	CASSLGGGNQPQHF
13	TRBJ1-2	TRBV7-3	CASSLRQGYGYTF
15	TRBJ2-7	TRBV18	CASSPSTSGDYEQYF
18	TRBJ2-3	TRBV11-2	CASSPIWGPRELTDTQYF
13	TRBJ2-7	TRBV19	CASTTDRGYEQYF
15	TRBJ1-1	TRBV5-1	CASSFYGTGDTEAFF
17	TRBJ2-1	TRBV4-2	CASSPVLAGTSYNEQFF
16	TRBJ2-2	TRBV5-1	CASSLMVAGVTGELFF
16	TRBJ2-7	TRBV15	CATSRVDRSLTYEQYF
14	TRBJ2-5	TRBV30	CAWSLGDAAETQYF
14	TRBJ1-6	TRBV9	CASRPGTGNSPLHF
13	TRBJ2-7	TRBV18	CASSPGSPYEQYF
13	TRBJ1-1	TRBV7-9	CASSYGMVTEAFF
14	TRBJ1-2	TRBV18	CASSFGGALYGYTF
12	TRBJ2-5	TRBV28	CASMSFQETQYF
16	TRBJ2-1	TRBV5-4	CASSLGLAGGNNEQFF
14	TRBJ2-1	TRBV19	CASSLAGAYNEQFF
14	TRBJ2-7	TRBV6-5	CASSYGAGLNEQYF
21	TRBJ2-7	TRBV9	CASSAAQTGGTPFGGIYEQYF
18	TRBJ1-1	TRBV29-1	CSVEWLTGGGTWNTEAFF
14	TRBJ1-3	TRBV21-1	CASSRDMGGNTIYF
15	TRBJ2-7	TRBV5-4	CASSRGGSAPYEQYF